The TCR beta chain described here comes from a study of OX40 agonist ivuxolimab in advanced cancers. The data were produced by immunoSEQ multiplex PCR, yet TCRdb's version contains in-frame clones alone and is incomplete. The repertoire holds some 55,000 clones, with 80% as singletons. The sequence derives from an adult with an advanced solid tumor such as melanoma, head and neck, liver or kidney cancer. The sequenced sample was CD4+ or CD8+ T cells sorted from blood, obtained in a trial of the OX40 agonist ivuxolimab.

CDR3: CASRSYLTSYEQYF. The CDR3, as DNA: TGTGCCAGCAGATCATACCTTACCTCCTACGAGCAGTACTTC. V and J are TRBV7-2 and TRBJ2-7; D is undetermined. The CDR3 spans 14 residues. Germline loops: CDR1 SGHTA, CDR2 FQGNSA. V lost 6 bases and J 0 bases, leaving 12 bases between the germline ends. Looking up the rest from reference TRBV7-2 and TRBJ2-7 gives the full variable domain: GAGVSQSPSNKVTEKGKDVELRCDPISGHTALYWYRQSLGQGLEFLIYFQGNSAPDKSGLPSDRFSAERTGGSVSTLTIQRTQQEDSAVYLCASRSYLTSYEQYFGPGTRLTVT.